Sequencing of this T cell receptor beta chain was carried out in a study of T cells in localized non-small cell lung cancer. The study's findings and limits: Longer overall survival accompanied higher blood T cell density. Adjacent lung held a median roughly 60 of the top 100 tumor clones. Sequence data derive from only one tumor region, so heterogeneity remains possible. Tumor showed lower T cell clonality than uninvolved adjacent lung, where it was highest.

Assay used: immunoSEQ multiplex PCR; TCRdb lists only in-frame clones, some missing. The sample has tens of thousands of clones, roughly 90% seen once. Remarks on this clone: Its specificity is not known.

Germline CDR1 SGHTA, CDR2 FQGNSA. CDR3 length: 14 amino acids. The ends were cut back, 7 bases at V and 5 bases at J, with 18 bases in the middle. The sequences come from peripheral blood, collected before any cancer treatment. This TCR derives from a man aged 35-75 years with stage I squamous cell lung carcinoma. The genes are TRBV7-2 and TRBJ2-7; D gene uncertain. The chain's CDR3 is CASTLARAIDEQYF. The CDR3, as DNA: TGTGCCAGCACCCTGGCAAGGGCCATCGACGAGCAGTACTTC.